This T cell receptor (beta chain) comes out of a study of blood T cells in healthy people across ages. Study-level findings and limits: Both naive CD4+ cell counts and diversity were greater in long-lived donors than in aged donors.

With regard to this clonotype: The antigen is not known.

The use of a sample-barcoded 5' primer and a J-beta primer mix characterized a second PCR of roughly 6 to 11 cycles. Each CDR3 protein is one row after TCRdb ran MiXCR on the 5' RACE reads. Among 750,000 or so distinct CDR3 sequences listed, around a quarter were seen once. Trimming removed 8 bases from V and 2 bases from J, with 12 bases in between. The CDR3 is made up of 13 amino acids. The germline V gene encodes CDR1 MGHRA and CDR2 YSYEKL. The same sample was also used in a study of T cells of mothers and their children. That work contributes: The overlap seen between related mothers and children slightly exceeded that of unrelated pairs, though not significantly.

The sequenced sample consisted of blood. The clonotype originates from a boy aged 5 to 17 in good health. The gene calls are TRBV4-1 and TRBJ2-5; D may match TRBD1 or TRBD2 (5 bases each). DNA of the CDR3: TGCGCCAGCGGCCGGGGCTTACAAGAGACCCAGTACTTC. Translated: CASGRGLQETQYF.